This TCR beta chain is from a study of T-cell memory formation after mild COVID-19. Study-level findings and limits: Memory cells collected pre-infection included some clones that later responded, suggesting cross-reactive memory joined.

TCRdb redid the calling of the 5' RACE reads with MiXCR, one entry per CDR3 protein. The top ten hold 8.5% to 9% of the sample, which has fewer than 450,000 distinct CDR3 sequences, around 24% seen once. Points on this clonotype: Antigen specificity is unknown.

This CDR3 comprises 12 residues. Per the germline V gene, CDR1 is SQVTM and CDR2 is ANQGSEA. V lost 5 bases and J lost 4; bases outside the gene matches: 3. The chain carries TRBV29-1 and TRBJ2-5; 8 bases are a match to TRBD1. This clonotype was obtained from an adult woman who had mild COVID-19 (a few samples of this study predate the infection). Cell type and time point are not known. Sequencing was carried out using PBMCs or a T cell subset sorted from them (not recorded which). The CDR3 bases are TGCAGCGTTAATACAGGGGGAGAGACCCAGTACTTC. Protein: CSVNTGGETQYF.